A single T cell receptor (beta chain) is shown here with its context. Per the germline V gene, CDR1 is KGHSH and CDR2 is LQKENI. The V and J ends lost 3 bases and 3 bases, in that order; junction bases with no gene match: 9. The CDR3 sequence is 17 residues long. Data came from immunoSEQ multiplex PCR; TCRdb stores just in-frame clones and leaves some out. In the table there are hundreds of thousands of clones, approximately 81% of which are singletons. This record belongs to a study of blood T cell repertoires in COVID-19. In the study overall: Sites in the United States, Italy and Spain provided acute and convalescent COVID-19 samples. PBMCs, B-cell-depleted T cells, or T cells provided the cDNA or gDNA that made up the material.

This TCR derives from a woman older than 75 with acute or convalescent COVID-19. The sample consisted of peripheral blood. The V and J genes are TRBV18 and TRBJ2-3; 10 bases match TRBD2. As DNA, the CDR3 is TGTGCCAGCTCACCCCTGCTCCAGCGGGGGGGAACAGATACGCAGTATTTT. It is translated as CASSPLLQRGGTDTQYF.